This TCR beta chain was captured in a study of T cell changes during pregnancy in multiple sclerosis. Profiled with immunoSEQ multiplex PCR; TCRdb holds only in-frame clones, not every one. Of roughly 48,000 clones listed, about 88% are singletons. Per germline, CDR1 SNHLY and CDR2 FYNNEI. This CDR3 has 14 amino acids. Trimming took 6 bases from V and 4 from J, leaving 14 bases between them. The chain has TRBV2 and TRBJ2-3; weak D call: TRBD2 (5 bases). The specimen was CD4+ T cells from peripheral blood mononuclear cells, collected in the second trimester of pregnancy. The receptor's source is a female donor with multiple sclerosis, enrolled in a pregnancy study. CDR3 sequence: CASSDGRRPDTQYF. The CDR3 DNA follows: TGTGCCAGCAGCGACGGCCGGAGGCCAGATACGCAGTATTTT.